The next 9 T cell receptor beta chains were all read from a single sample in a study of CD8 T cells in ankylosing spondylitis. Broader study findings: Among TCR beta sequences, a motif of eight highly homologous variants appeared characteristic of ankylosing spondylitis blood.

These TCRs are of unknown antigen specificity. TCRdb called the 5' RACE reads again in MiXCR, with one record for every CDR3 protein. The data show about 440,000 distinct CDR3 sequences, more than 15% seen once. The material sequenced was blood, either unsorted or a sorted T cell fraction (not recorded which). The source is a male donor with ankylosing spondylitis.

The chain carries TRBV5-1 and TRBJ2-3; D is ambiguous. Germline CDR1 reads SGHRS; CDR2 reads YFSETQ. Between the trimmed V and J ends, which lost 4 bases and 2 bases, there was a span of 11 bases. The CDR3 covers 14 residues. CDR3 region: CASSEDLITDTQYF. CDR3 sequence (DNA): TGCGCCAGCAGCGAGGACCTAATCACAGATACGCAGTATTTT.

This clonotype was detected only a few times. The chain uses TRBV20-1 and TRBJ2-2, with 9 bases that match TRBD1. This CDR3 is 15 amino acids long. Germline-derived CDR1 and CDR2 are DFQATT and SNEGSKA (reference sequence). Trimming took 0 bases from V and 6 from J; bases not matched to a gene: 5. This chain's CDR3 is CSARDPTGGAGELFF. The CDR3 DNA is TGCAGTGCTAGAGATCCGACAGGGGGTGCCGGGGAGCTGTTTTTT.

This CDR3 is CASSSFDRKDDTQYF. In DNA form, the CDR3 reads TGTGCCAGCAGTTCCTTCGACAGGAAGGACGATACGCAGTATTTT. The chain joins TRBV27 to TRBJ2-3; weak D call: TRBD1 (6 bases). CDR3 length: 15 amino acids. The germline V gene encodes CDR1 MNHEY and CDR2 SMNVEV (reference sequence). V lost 4 bases, J lost 6 bases, and 17 bases lay in between.

The chain combines TRBV14 with TRBJ2-3, with D tentatively TRBD2 (5 bases). CDR3 length: 15 amino acids. Trimming removed 4 bases at V and 1 base at J, with 12 bases between. CDR1 SGHDN and CDR2 FVKESK come from the germline V gene. The CDR3 reads CASSRERRGTDTQYF. In DNA, the CDR3 is TGTGCCAGCAGCCGGGAGAGAAGGGGCACAGATACGCAGTATTTT.

This chain uses TRBV25-1 with TRBJ2-5; D is unclear. Trimming pared 4 bases from V and 7 bases from J, leaving 10 bases between. Germline CDR1 MGHDK, CDR2 SYGVNS. The CDR3 consists of 12 residues. The CDR3 protein is CASSAILGTQYF. CDR3 DNA sequence: TGTGCCAGCAGTGCGATATTGGGGACCCAGTACTTC.

This sequence joins TRBV2 and TRBJ1-1, with D unresolved. This CDR3 comprises 16 residues. V gave up 0 bases and J gave up 0 bases, with 11 bases separating them. The germline CDR1 and CDR2 sequences are SNHLY and FYNNEI. CDR3 coding DNA: TGTGCCAGCAGTGAAGCGCTTCAAACAGTGAACACTGAAGCTTTCTTT. This sequence encodes CASSEALQTVNTEAFF.

This rearrangement joins TRBV20-1 to TRBJ1-2; the D gene is possibly TRBD1 (6 bases). V was pared by 6 bases and J by 9 bases, with 14 bases between. Germline values: CDR1 DFQATT, CDR2 SNEGSKA (reference sequence). The CDR3 contains 11 residues. CDR3 residues: CSARGQGSYTF. CDR3 coding DNA: TGCAGTGCCCGAGGGCAGGGGAGCTACACCTTC.

In this sample, this clonotype turned up many times. V usage is TRBV12-3 or TRBV12-4 and J usage is TRBJ2-7, with 7 bases fitting TRBD2. V shed 6 bases, J shed 2 bases, and the junction held 4 bases outside the gene matches. The CDR3 loop spans 13 amino acids. The CDR3 bases are TGTGCCAGCAGACCTAGCGGCGCCTACGAGCAGTACTTC. Amino acids: CASRPSGAYEQYF.

V gene TRBV7-3 combines with J gene TRBJ2-3; D unclear. This CDR3 is 13 amino acids long. V was clipped by 2 bases and J by 4 bases, with 7 bases between them. The germline gives CDR1 SGHTA, CDR2 FQGTGA. This CDR3 reads CASSLLRADTQYF. For the CDR3, the DNA is TGTGCCAGCAGCTTACTTAGGGCAGATACGCAGTATTTT. The full variable domain, rest sourced from reference TRBV7-3 and TRBJ2-3, is GAGVSQTPSNKVTEKGKYVELRCDPISGHTALYWYRQSLGQGPEFLIYFQGTGAADDSGLPNDRFFAVRPEGSVSTLKIQRTERGDSAVYLCASSLLRADTQYFGPGTRLTVL.